Each of the 8 T cell receptor beta chains below was sequenced from the same sample in a study of blood T cell repertoires in COVID-19. The assay was immunoSEQ multiplex PCR, and TCRdb's table has in-frame clones only and misses some. The sample shows about 360,000 clones, around 84% of them seen only once. The sequenced sample consisted of peripheral blood. Every receptor here comes from a human donor in a cohort sampled during active COVID-19.

This chain connects TRBV4-1 to TRBJ2-7; the D gene is possibly TRBD1 (6 bases). The CDR3 spans 13 residues. Germline CDR1 MGHRA, CDR2 YSYEKL. V gave up 4 bases and J gave up 3 bases, with 10 bases separating them. The CDR3 is CASSPGTFYEQYF. Here the CDR3 DNA reads TGCGCCAGCAGCCCAGGGACATTCTACGAGCAGTACTTC.

This chain uses TRBV7-8 with TRBJ2-7, with 10 bases that match TRBD2. V gave up 5 bases and J gave up 3 bases; unmatched junction bases: 4. The CDR3 covers 14 residues. CDR1 and CDR2 from the germline V gene are SGHVS and FQNEAQ. The CDR3 here is CASSPASGSYEQYF. In nucleotides, the CDR3 is TGTGCCAGCAGCCCGGCTAGCGGGAGCTACGAGCAGTACTTC.

The chain uses TRBV2 and TRBJ1-1; 7 positions match TRBD1. Germline values: CDR1 SNHLY, CDR2 FYNNEI. This CDR3 comprises 14 residues. The junction had 10 bases not matched to a gene; V was cut back by 5 bases and J by 7 bases. The CDR3 bases are TGTGCCAGCAGTCGTCAGTTCGGGACAGTTGAAGCTTTCTTT. It yields the protein CASSRQFGTVEAFF.

The chain is built from TRBV5-6 and TRBJ2-7, with D perhaps TRBD1 (6 bases). The CDR3 covers 13 residues. The germline V and J ends were trimmed by 5 bases and 0 bases, with 9 bases remaining between them. Looked up from germline, CDR1 is SGHDT and CDR2 is YYEEEE. CDR3 amino acids: CASRGGFSYEQYF. CDR3 nucleotide sequence: TGTGCCAGCAGAGGGGGTTTCTCCTACGAGCAGTACTTC.

V gene TRBV21-1 combines with J gene TRBJ1-2; TRBD1 is the table's D call and was not checked against the DNA. TRBV21-1 is reported as a pseudogene. This CDR3 is built from 17 residues. The CDR3 DNA sequence: TGTGCCAGCAGCAAAGCTTCCCGACAGGGGGTGGGTTATGGCTACACCTTC. Its translation: CASSKASRQGVGYGYTF.

V usage is TRBV10-2 and J usage is TRBJ2-1; D gene uncertain. There are 13 residues in the CDR3. Trimming left V 0 bases short and J 7 bases short, with 7 bases between. Germline CDR1 WSHSY, CDR2 SAAADI. The CDR3 sequence: CASSESTRNEQFF. For the CDR3, the DNA is TGCGCCAGCAGTGAGTCGACAAGAAATGAGCAGTTCTTC.

This clone was seen only once. V and J are TRBV6-5 and TRBJ1-3; D is undetermined. With 5 bases removed from V and 2 bases from J, the gap between germline ends came to 4 bases. This CDR3 is built from 12 residues. Germline-derived CDR1 and CDR2 are MNHEY and SVGAGI. The DNA for the CDR3 is TGTGCCAGCAGTCAGACTGGAAACACCATATATTTT. Protein sequence: CASSQTGNTIYF.

This rearrangement joins TRBV10-3 to TRBJ1-2; 7 nucleotides line up with TRBD1. The germline V gene encodes CDR1 ENHRY and CDR2 SYGVKD. The CDR3 is made up of 13 amino acids. Trimming removed 7 bases from V and 3 bases from J; junction bases left unmatched: 5. CDR3 in amino acids: CAITDRLDYGYTF. The CDR3 nucleotides read TGTGCCATCACGGACAGGTTGGACTATGGCTACACCTTC.